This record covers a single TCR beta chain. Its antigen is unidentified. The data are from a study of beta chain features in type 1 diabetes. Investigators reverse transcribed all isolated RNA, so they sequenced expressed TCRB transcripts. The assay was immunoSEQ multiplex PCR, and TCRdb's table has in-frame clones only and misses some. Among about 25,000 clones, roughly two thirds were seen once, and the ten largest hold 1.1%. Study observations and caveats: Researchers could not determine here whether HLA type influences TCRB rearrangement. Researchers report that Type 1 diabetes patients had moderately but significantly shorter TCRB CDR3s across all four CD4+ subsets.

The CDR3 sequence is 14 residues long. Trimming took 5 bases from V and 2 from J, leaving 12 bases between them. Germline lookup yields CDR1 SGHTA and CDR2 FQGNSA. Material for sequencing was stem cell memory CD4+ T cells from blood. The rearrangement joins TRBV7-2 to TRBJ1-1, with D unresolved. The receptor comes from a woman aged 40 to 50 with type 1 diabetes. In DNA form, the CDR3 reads TGTGCCAGCAGCCGAGGGCCCGGAAACACTGAAGCTTTCTTT. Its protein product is CASSRGPGNTEAFF.